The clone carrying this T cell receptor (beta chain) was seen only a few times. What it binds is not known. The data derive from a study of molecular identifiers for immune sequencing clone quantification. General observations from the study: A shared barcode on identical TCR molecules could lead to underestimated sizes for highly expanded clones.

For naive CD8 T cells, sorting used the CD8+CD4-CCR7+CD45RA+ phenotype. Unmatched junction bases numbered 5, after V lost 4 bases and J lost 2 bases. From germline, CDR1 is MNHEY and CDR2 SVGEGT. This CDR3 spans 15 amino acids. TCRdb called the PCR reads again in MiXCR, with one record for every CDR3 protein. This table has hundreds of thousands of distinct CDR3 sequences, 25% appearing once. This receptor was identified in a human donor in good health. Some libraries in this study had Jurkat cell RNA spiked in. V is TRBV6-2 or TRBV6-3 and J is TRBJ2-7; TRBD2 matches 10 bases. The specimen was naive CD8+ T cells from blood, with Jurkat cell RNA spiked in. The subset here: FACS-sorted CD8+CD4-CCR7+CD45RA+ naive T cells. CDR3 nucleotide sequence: TGTGCCAGCAGTTCTAGCGGGGGAATCACCTACGAGCAGTACTTC. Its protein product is CASSSSGGITYEQYF.